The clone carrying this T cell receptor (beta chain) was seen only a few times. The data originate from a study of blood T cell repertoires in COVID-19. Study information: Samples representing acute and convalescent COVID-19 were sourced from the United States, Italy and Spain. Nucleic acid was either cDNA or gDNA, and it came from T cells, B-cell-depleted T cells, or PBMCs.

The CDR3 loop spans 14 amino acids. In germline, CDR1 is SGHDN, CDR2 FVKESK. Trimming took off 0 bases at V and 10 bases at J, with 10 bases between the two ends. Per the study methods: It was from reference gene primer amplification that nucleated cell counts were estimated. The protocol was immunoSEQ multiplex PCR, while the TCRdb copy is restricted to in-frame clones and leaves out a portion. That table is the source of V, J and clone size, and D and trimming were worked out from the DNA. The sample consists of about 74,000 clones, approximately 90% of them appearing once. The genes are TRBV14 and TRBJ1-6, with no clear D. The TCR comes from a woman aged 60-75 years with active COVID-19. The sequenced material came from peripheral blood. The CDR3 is CASSQDQRYSPLHF. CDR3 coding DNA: TGTGCCAGCAGCCAAGATCAGAGGTACTCACCCCTCCACTTT.